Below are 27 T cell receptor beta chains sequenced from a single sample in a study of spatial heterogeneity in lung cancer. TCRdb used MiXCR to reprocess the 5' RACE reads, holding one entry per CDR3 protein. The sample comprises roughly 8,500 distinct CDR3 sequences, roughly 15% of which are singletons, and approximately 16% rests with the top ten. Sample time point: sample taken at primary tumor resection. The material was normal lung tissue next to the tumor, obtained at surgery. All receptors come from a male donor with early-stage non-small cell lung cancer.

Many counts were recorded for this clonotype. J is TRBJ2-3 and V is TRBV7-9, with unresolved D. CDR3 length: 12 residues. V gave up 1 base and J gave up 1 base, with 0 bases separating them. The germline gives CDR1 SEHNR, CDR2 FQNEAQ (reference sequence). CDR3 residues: CASSLGTDTQYF. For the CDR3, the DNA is TGTGCCAGCAGCTTAGGCACAGATACGCAGTATTTT.

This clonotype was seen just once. The CDR3 here is CASGRAGGSYEQYF. As DNA, the CDR3 is TGTGCCTCGGGGCGAGCGGGGGGCTCCTACGAGCAGTACTTC. V usage is TRBV10-3 and J usage is TRBJ2-7, with 9 nucleotides matching TRBD2. Germline loops: CDR1 ENHRY, CDR2 SYGVKD. The trim removed 11 bases at V and 0 bases at J, leaving 8 bases unmatched. The CDR3 extends over 14 amino acids.

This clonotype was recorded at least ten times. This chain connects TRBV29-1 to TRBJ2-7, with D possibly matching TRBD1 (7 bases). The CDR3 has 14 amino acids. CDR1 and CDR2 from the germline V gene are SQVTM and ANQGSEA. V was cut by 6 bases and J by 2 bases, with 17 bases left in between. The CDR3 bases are TGCAGCGTGGGGCAGGGGGGAACAGCCTACGAGCAGTACTTC. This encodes CSVGQGGTAYEQYF.

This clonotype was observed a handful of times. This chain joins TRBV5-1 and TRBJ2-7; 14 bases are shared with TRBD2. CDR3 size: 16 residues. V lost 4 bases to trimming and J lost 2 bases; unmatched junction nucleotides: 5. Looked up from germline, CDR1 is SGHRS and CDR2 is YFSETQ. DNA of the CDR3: TGCGCCAGCAGCCCGGGACTAGCGGGGGTGACCTACGAGCAGTACTTC. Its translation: CASSPGLAGVTYEQYF. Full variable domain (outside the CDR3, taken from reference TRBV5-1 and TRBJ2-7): KAGVTQTPRYLIKTRGQQVTLSCSPISGHRSVSWYQQTPGQGLQFLFEYFSETQRNKGNFPGRFSGRQFSNSRSEMNVSTLELGDSALYLCASSPGLAGVTYEQYFGPGTRLTVT.

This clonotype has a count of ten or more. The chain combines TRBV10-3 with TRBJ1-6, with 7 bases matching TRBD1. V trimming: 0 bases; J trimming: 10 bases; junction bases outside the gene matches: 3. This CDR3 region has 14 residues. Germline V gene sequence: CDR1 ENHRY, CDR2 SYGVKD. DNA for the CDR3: TGTGCCATCAGTGAGTCGACAGGGTCATCACCCCTCCACTTT. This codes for CAISESTGSSPLHF.

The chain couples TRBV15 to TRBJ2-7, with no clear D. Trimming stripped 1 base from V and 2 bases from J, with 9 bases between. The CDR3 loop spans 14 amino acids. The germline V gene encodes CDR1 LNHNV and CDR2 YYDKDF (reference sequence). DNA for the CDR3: TGTGCCACCAGCAGAGGGAAAGACACCTACGAGCAGTACTTC. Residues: CATSRGKDTYEQYF.

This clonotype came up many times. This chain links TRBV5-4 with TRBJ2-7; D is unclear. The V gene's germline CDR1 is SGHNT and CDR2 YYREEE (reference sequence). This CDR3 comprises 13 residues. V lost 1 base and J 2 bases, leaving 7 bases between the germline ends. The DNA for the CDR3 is TGTGCCAGCAGCTTGTTTGACACCTACGAGCAGTACTTC. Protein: CASSLFDTYEQYF.

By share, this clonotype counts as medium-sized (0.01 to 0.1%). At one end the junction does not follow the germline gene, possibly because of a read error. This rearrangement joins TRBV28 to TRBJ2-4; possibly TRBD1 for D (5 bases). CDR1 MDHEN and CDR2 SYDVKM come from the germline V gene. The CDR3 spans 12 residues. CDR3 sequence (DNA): TGTGCCAGCAGTCTCCCAAGGGGCCCTCTGGTTTTC. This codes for CASSLPRGPLVF.

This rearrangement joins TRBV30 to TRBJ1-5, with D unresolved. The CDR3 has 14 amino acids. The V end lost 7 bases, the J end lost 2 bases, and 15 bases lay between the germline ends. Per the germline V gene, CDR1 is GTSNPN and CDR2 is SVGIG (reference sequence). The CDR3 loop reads CAFQELTGNQPQHF. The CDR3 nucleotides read TGTGCCTTCCAGGAGCTCACAGGCAATCAGCCCCAGCATTTT.

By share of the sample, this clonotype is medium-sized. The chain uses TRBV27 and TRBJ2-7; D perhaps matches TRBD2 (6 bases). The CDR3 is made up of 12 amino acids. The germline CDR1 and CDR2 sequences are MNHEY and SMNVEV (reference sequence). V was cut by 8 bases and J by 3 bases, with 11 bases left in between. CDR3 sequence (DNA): TGTGCCAGCGGGGAGGTAATCTACGAGCAGTACTTC. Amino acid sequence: CASGEVIYEQYF.

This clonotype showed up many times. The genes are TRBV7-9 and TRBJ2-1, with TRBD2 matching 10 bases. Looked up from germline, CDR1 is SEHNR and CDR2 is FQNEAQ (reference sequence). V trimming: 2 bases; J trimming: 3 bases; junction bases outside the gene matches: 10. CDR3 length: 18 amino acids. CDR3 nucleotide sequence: TGTGCCAGCAGCTTAAGAGCGTCTAGCGGGGGTCTCTACAATGAGCAGTTCTTC. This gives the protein CASSLRASSGGLYNEQFF.

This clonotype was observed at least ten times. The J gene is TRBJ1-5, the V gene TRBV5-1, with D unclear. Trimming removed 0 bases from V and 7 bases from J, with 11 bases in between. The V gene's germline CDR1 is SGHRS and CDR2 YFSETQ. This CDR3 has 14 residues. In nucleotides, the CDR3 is TGCGCCAGCAGCTTGGATGGGGTTGGGCAGCCCCAGCATTTT. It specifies CASSLDGVGQPQHF.

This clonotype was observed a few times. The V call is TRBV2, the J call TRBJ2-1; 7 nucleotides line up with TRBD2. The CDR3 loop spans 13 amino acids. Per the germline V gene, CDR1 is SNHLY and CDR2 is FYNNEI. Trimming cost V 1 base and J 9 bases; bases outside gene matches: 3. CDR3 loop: CASSEVGEGEQFF. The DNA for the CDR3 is TGTGCCAGCAGTGAAGTGGGGGAGGGTGAGCAGTTCTTC.

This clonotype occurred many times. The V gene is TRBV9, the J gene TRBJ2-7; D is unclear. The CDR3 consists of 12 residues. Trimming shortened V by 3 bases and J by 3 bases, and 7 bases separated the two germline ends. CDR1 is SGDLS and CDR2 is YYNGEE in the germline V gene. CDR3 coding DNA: TGTGCCAGCAGCGCGGACGGCTACGAGCAGTACTTC. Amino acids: CASSADGYEQYF.

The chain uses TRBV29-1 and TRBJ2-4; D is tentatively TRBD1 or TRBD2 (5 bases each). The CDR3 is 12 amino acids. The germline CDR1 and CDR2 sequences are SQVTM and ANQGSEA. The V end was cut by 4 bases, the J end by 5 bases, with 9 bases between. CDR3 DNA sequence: TGCAGCGTTGTAGGGACGGAAAACATTCAGTACTTC. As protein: CSVVGTENIQYF.

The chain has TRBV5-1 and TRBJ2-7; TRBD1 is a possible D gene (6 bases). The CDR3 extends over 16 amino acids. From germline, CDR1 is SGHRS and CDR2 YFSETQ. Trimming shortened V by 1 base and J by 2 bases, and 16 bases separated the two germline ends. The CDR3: CASSLPKTGPTYEQYF. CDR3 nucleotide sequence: TGCGCCAGCAGCTTGCCCAAGACAGGTCCCACCTACGAGCAGTACTTC.

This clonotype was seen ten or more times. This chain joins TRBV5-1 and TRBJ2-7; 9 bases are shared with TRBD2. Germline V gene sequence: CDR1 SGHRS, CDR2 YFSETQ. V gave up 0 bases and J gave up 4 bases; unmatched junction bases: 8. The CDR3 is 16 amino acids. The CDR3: CASSLGVAGAGYEQYF. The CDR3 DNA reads TGCGCCAGCAGCTTGGGGGTAGCGGGAGCCGGATACGAGCAGTACTTC.

CDR3 nucleotides: TGCAGTGCTTTCCGACTAGCGGGGGGATCACATGAGCAGTTCTTC. Its translation is CSAFRLAGGSHEQFF. V gene TRBV20-1 combines with J gene TRBJ2-1; TRBD2 aligns across 13 bases. Trimming cost V 5 bases and J 8 bases; bases outside gene matches: 9. Germline-derived CDR1 and CDR2 are DFQATT and SNEGSKA (reference sequence). The CDR3 consists of 15 residues.

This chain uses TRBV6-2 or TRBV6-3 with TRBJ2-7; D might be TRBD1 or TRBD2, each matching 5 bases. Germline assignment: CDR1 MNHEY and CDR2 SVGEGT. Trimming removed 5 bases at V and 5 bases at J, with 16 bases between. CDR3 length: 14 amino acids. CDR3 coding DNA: TGTGCCAGCAGTGCCGGGACGGGAACCAACGAGCAGTACTTC. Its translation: CASSAGTGTNEQYF.

The CDR3 sequence is CASSGPGSGNEQFF. The CDR3 coding sequence is TGCGCCAGCAGCGGACCGGGCTCTGGCAATGAGCAGTTCTTC. V gene TRBV10-1 combines with J gene TRBJ2-1; D unclear. CDR3 size: 14 residues. Trimming took 6 bases from V and 6 from J, leaving 15 bases between them. Germline V gives CDR1 WNHNN, CDR2 SYGVQD (reference sequence).

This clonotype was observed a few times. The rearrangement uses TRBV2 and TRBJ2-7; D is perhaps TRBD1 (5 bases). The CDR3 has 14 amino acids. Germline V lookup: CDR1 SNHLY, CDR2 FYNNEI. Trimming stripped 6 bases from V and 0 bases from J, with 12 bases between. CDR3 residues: CASSVPGPSYEQYF. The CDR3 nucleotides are TGTGCCAGCAGCGTACCAGGGCCCTCCTACGAGCAGTACTTC.

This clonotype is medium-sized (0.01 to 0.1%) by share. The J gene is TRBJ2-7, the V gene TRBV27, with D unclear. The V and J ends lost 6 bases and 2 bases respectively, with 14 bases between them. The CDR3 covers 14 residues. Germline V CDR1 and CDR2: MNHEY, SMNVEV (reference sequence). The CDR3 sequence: CASRPLRETYEQYF. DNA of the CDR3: TGTGCCAGCAGGCCACTTAGGGAAACCTACGAGCAGTACTTC.

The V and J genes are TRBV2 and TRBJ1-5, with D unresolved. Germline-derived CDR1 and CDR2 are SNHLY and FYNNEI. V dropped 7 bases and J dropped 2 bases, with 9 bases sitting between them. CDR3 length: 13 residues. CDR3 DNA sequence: TGTGCCAGCAATCGGGTGGGCAATCAGCCCCAGCATTTT. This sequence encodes CASNRVGNQPQHF.

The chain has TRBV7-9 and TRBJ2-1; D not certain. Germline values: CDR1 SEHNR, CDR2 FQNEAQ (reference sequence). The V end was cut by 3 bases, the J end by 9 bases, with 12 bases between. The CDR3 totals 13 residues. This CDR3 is CASSLGRWGEQFF. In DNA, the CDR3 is TGTGCCAGCAGCTTGGGTAGGTGGGGTGAGCAGTTCTTC. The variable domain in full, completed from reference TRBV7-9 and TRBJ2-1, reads DTGVSQNPRHKITKRGQNVTFRCDPISEHNRLYWYRQTLGQGPEFLTYFQNEAQLEKSRLLSDRFSAERPKGSFSTLEIQRTEQGDSAMYLCASSLGRWGEQFFGPGTRLTVL.

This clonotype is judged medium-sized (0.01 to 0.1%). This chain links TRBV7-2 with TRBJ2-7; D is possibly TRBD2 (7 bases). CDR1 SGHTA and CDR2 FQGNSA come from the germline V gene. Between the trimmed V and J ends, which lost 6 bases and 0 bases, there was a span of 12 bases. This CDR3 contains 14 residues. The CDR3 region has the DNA TGTGCCAGCAGGCCGGGGGGCTCCTCCTACGAGCAGTACTTC. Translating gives CASRPGGSSYEQYF.

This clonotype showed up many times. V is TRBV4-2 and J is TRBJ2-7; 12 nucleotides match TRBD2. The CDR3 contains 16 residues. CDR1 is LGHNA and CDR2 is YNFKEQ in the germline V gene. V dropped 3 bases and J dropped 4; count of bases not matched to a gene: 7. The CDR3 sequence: CASSQSSGGAAYEQYF. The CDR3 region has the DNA TGTGCCAGCAGCCAGTCTAGCGGGGGGGCCGCTTACGAGCAGTACTTC.

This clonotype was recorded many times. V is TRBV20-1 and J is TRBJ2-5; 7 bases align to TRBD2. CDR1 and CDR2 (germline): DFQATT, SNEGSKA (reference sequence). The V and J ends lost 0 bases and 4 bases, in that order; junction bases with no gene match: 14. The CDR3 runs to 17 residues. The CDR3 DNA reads TGCAGTGCTAGAGATGGACGGCGAGGGAGGGAACGAGAGACCCAGTACTTC. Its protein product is CSARDGRRGRERETQYF.